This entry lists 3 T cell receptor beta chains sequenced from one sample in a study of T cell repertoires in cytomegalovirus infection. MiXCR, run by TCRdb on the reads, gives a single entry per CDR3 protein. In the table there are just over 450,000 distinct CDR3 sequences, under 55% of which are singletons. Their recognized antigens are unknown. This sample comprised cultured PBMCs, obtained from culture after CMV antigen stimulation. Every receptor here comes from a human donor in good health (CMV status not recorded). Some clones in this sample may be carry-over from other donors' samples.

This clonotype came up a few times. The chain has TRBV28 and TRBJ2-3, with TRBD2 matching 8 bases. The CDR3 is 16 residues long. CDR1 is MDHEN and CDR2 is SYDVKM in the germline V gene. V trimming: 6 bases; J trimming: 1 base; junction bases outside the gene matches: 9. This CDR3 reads CASSYRLTSGTDTQYF. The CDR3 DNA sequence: TGTGCCAGCAGCTACAGGCTGACTAGCGGCACAGATACGCAGTATTTT.

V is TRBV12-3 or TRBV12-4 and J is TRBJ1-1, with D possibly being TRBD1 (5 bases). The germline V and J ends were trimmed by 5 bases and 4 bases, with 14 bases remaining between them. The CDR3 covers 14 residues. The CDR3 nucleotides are TGTGCCAGCAGTCCCACGGGGGGGGGCACTGAAGCTTTCTTT. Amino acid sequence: CASSPTGGGTEAFF.

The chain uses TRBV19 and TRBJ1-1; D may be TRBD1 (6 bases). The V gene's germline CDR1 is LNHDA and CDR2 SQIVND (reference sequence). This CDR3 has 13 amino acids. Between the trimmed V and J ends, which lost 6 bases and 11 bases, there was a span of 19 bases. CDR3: CASRGGRSEKAFF. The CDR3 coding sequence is TGTGCCAGTAGAGGGGGGAGATCTGAGAAGGCTTTCTTT.